These T cell receptor beta chains were read from a single sample in a study of T cells in Graves' hyperthyroidism and ophthalmopathy. TCRdb ran MiXCR on the multiplex PCR reads and lists one entry per CDR3 protein. The sample lists approximately 690,000 distinct CDR3 sequences, around 21% seen once, with more than 30% in the top ten. The sample consisted of blood. All receptors derive from a man younger than 45 with Graves' ophthalmopathy. Each CDR3 is given with its conserved first and last residue. A D gene is named only where the DNA matches it firmly. A clone size is listed for some rows: how often the clone was seen (once, few, many), or a class if it is expanded.

TRBJ1-1 TRBD1 few TRBV30 TGTGCCTGGAGAGTACAGGGGGCGGTCACTGAAGCTTTCTTT CAWRVQGAVTEAFF
TRBJ1-1 . . TRBV9 TGTGCCAGCAGCGGTACAGGAACACTTGGCACTGAAGCTTTCTTT CASSGTGTLGTEAFF
TRBJ2-2 TRBD1 . TRBV13 TGTGCCAGCAGCGACAGGGGCTCCGGGGAGCTGTTTTTT CASSDRGSGELFF
TRBJ2-3 . . TRBV30 TGTGCCTGGAGTGTGAACAGGGCCACAGATACGCAGTATTTT CAWSVNRATDTQYF
TRBJ2-7 . . TRBV9 TGTGCCAGCAGCGTAGGTAGCGCCGCCTACGAGCAGTACTTC CASSVGSAAYEQYF
TRBJ1-1 . few TRBV20-1 TGCAGTGCCTGCCCTGAAGGGCGCGGGAACACTGAAGCTTTCTTT CSACPEGRGNTEAFF
TRBJ2-2 . few TRBV7-2 TGTGCCAGCAGCTTAGGATTTGGTCAGAACACCGGGGAGCTGTTTTTT CASSLGFGQNTGELFF
TRBJ1-2 TRBD1 few TRBV18 TGTGCCAGCTCACGAGGGACAGGGTTAGACGGCTACACCTTC CASSRGTGLDGYTF
TRBJ1-5 . . TRBV15 TGTGCCACCAGCAGAGCCTCTCAGGGGCCTGATCAGCCCCAGCATTTT CATSRASQGPDQPQHF
TRBJ1-2 . . TRBV19 TGTGCCAGTTGGGGTGGCGGCGGTATATATGGCTACACCTTC CASWGGGGIYGYTF
TRBJ1-5 TRBD1 many TRBV28 TGTGCCAGCGGGGGGACAGCGCAGGGCAATCAGCCCCAGCATTTT CASGGTAQGNQPQHF
TRBJ1-1 . . TRBV5-1 TGCGCCAGCAGCCAGGACCCACAAAGGAACACTGAAGCTTTCTTT CASSQDPQRNTEAFF
TRBJ1-5 . . TRBV7-2 TGTGCCAGCAGCTTAAGGGAAGTCGATCAGCCCCAGCATTTT CASSLREVDQPQHF
TRBJ2-7 . . TRBV6-6 TGTGCCAGCAGTTACCGACCAGGGGTTCCCTACGAGCAGTACTTC CASSYRPGVPYEQYF
TRBJ1-2 TRBD1 . TRBV5-1 TGCGCCAGCAGCCTGGGGGGCGGGACAGATCTCTATGGCTACACCTTC CASSLGGGTDLYGYTF
TRBJ2-7 . few TRBV20-1 TGCAGTGCTAGGCCCCCCGGGGCAATCAGCGTCTACGAGCAGTACTTC CSARPPGAISVYEQYF
TRBJ2-1 . . TRBV7-9 TGTGCCAGCAGCCCATACGGACTCCGAAGAAAGGGGAACAATGAGCAGTTCTTC CASSPYGLRRKGNNEQFF
TRBJ2-2 TRBD1 . TRBV3-1 TGTGCCAGCAGCCAAGAGGACAGGGATTTGGCCGGGGAGCTGTTTTTT CASSQEDRDLAGELFF
TRBJ2-1 . many TRBV28 TGTGCCAGCAGCACGGGACGGACTACTATCTATGAGCAGTTCTTC CASSTGRTTIYEQFF
TRBJ2-7 . many TRBV20-1 TGCAGTGCTAGCAGCGGTCCCTACGAGCAGTACTTC CSASSGPYEQYF
TRBJ2-3 . . TRBV3-1 TGTGCCAGCAGCCCCGTGCGCACAGATACGCAGTATTTT CASSPVRTDTQYF
TRBJ2-1 . few TRBV28 TGTGCCAGCAGTTTTGGCCAGGGGTTAATCGGGGAGCAGTTCTTC CASSFGQGLIGEQFF
TRBJ1-5 TRBD1 . TRBV28 TGTGCCAGCAGTTTAGAACAGGGGGCTGCCGGCAATCAGCCCCAGCATTTT CASSLEQGAAGNQPQHF